The subject of this entry is one TCR beta chain. Measured with immunoSEQ multiplex PCR; TCRdb has only the in-frame clones, and not every one. The table records roughly 32,000 clones, more than 90% of them present only once. These data come from a study of T cell changes during pregnancy in multiple sclerosis. The CDR3 runs to 16 residues. Trimming at V came to 1 base and at J to 4 bases, leaving 8 bases not matched to a gene. Germline CDR1 and CDR2: SGHAT and FQDESV (reference sequence). Sequenced here: CD4+ T cells from peripheral blood mononuclear cells, sampled in the second trimester of pregnancy. This sequence joins TRBV11-1 and TRBJ2-7, with 9 bases lining up with TRBD2. The TCR sequence derives from a female donor in good health, enrolled as a control in a pregnancy study. The CDR3 region is CASSLVPSGLAYEQYF. The CDR3 nucleotides are TGTGCCAGCAGCTTAGTCCCTTCGGGACTAGCTTACGAGCAGTACTTC.